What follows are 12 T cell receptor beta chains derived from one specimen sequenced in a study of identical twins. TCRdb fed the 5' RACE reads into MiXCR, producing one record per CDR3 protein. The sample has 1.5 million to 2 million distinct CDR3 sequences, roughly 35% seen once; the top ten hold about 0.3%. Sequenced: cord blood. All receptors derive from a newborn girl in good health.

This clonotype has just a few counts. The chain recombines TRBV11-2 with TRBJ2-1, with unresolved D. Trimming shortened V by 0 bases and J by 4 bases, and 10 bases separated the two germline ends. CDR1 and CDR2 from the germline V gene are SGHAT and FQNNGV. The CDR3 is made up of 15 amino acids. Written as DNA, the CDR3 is TGTGCCAGCAGCTTAGATCCCCGTGGGTACAATGAGCAGTTCTTC. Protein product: CASSLDPRGYNEQFF. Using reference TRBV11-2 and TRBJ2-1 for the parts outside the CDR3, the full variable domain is EAGVAQSPRYKIIEKRQSVAFWCNPISGHATLYWYQQILGQGPKLLIQFQNNGVVDDSQLPKDRFSAERLKGVDSTLKIQPAKLEDSAVYLCASSLDPRGYNEQFFGPGTRLTVL.

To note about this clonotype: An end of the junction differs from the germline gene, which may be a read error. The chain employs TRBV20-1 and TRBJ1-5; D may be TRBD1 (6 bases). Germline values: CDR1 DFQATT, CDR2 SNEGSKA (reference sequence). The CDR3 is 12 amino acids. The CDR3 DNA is TGCAGTGCTAGAGAACAGGGTCAGCCCCGGCATTTT. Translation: CSAREQGQPRHF.

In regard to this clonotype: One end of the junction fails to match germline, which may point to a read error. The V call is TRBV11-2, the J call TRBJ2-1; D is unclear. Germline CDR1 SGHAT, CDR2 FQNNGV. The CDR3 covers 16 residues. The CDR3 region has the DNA TGTGCCGGCAGCTTAGATCGCGGAGCCTTTGGCAATGAGCAGTTCTTC. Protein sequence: CAGSLDRGAFGNEQFF.

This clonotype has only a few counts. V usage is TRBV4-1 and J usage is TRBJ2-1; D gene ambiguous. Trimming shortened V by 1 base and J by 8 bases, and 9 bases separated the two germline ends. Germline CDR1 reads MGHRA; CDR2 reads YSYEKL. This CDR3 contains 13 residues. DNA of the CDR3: TGCGCCAGCAGCCAAGTTGCGTGGGATGAGCAGTTCTTC. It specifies CASSQVAWDEQFF.

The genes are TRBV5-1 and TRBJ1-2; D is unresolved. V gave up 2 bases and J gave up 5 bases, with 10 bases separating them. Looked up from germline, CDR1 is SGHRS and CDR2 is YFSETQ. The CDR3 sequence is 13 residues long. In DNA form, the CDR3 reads TGCGCCAGCAGCTTCCTCGACTCATATGGCTACACCTTC. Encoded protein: CASSFLDSYGYTF.

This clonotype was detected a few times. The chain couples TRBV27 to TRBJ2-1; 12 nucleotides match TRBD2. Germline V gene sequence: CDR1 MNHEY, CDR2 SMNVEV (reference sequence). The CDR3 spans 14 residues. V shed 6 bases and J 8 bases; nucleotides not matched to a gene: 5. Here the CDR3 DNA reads TGTGCCAGCAGCCGGACTAGCGGGAACCATGAGCAGTTCTTC. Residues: CASSRTSGNHEQFF.

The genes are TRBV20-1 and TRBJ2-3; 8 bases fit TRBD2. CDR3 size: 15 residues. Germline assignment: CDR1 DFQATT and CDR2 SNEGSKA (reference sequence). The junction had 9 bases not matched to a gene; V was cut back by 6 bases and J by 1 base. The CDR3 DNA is TGCAGTGCCCCTGGGACTAGGCAAGGCACAGATACGCAGTATTTT. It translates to CSAPGTRQGTDTQYF.

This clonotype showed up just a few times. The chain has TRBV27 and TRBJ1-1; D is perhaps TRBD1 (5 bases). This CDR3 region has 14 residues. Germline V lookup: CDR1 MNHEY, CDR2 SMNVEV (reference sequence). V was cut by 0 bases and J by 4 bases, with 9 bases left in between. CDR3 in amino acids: CASSLSGDVTEAFF. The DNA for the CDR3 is TGTGCCAGCAGTTTATCAGGGGATGTCACTGAAGCTTTCTTT.

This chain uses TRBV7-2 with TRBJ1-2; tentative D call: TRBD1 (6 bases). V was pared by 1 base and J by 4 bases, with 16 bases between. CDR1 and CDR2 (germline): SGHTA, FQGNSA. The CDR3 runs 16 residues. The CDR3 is CASSLDSGGARYGYTF. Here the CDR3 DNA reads TGTGCCAGCAGCTTAGATTCTGGGGGGGCCCGCTATGGCTACACCTTC.

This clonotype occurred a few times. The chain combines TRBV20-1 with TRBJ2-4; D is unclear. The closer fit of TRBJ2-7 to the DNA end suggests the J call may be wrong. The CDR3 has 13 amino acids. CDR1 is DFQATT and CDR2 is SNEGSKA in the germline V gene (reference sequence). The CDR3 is CSASSLRSYEQYF. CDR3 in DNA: TGCAGTGCTAGTTCCCTTAGGTCCTACGAGCAGTACTTC.

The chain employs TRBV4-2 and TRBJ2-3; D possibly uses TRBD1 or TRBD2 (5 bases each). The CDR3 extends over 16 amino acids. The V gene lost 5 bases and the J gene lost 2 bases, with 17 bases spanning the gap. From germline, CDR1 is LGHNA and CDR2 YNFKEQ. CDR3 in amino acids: CASSRDGSTPTDTQYF. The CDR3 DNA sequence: TGTGCCAGCAGCAGGGACGGCTCCACGCCCACAGATACGCAGTATTTT.

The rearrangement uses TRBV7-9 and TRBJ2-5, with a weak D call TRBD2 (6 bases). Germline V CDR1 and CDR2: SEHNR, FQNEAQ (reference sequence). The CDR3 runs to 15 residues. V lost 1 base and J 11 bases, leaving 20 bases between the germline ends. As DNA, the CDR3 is TGTGCCAGCAGCTTAGAACTAGCCCTCTACAATGAGCAGTACTTC. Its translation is CASSLELALYNEQYF.